These T cell receptor beta chains were read from a single sample in a study of T cells in Graves' hyperthyroidism and ophthalmopathy. TCRdb re-derived calls from the multiplex PCR reads in MiXCR, one entry per CDR3 protein. Found here are 300,000 to 400,000 distinct CDR3 sequences, roughly 15% of them singletons; the top ten hold 15% to 20%. Sequenced input: blood. These receptors were taken from a woman under 40 with Graves' ophthalmopathy. The CDR3 runs from the conserved cysteine through the conserved F or W. A D gene is named only where the DNA matches it firmly. Size tells how often a clone was seen (once, few, many) or the class of an expanded clone, and some rows leave it out.

j_call,d_call,v_call,clone_size,cdr3_nt,cdr3_aa
TRBJ1-3,TRBD1,TRBV28,few,TGTGCCAGCAGTTTTCGGGAGACAGGGAACTTGGCCGGAAACACCACATATTTT,CASSFRETGNLAGNTTYF
TRBJ2-7,TRBD1,TRBV5-4,NA,TGTGCCAGCATAGGAGATGGGACAGGGGTCCACGAGCAGTACTTC,CASIGDGTGVHEQYF
TRBJ1-1,TRBD1,TRBV29-1,many,TGCAGCGTGAAAACACAGGGGATTAACGGTGAAGCTTTCTTT,CSVKTQGINGEAFF
TRBJ2-2,TRBD1,TRBV24-1,many,TGTGCCACCAGTGATTTGACAGGGGACGGGGAGCTGTTTTTT,CATSDLTGDGELFF
TRBJ2-7,NA,TRBV30,many,TGTGCCTGGAGTGGGGGACAGCAGTACTTC,CAWSGGQQYF
TRBJ2-3,NA,TRBV5-1,NA,TGCGCCAGCAGCTTCAGGGGCACCGCACGCGATACGCAGTATTTT,CASSFRGTARDTQYF
TRBJ1-5,NA,TRBV18,many,TGTGCCAGCTCACCAGCCTCGATTGGGCTTGGGGGGCCCCAGCATTTT,CASSPASIGLGGPQHF
TRBJ2-1,TRBD2,TRBV10-2,few,TGCGCCAGCACCGGGACTAGCGTTCGTGAGCAGTTCTTC,CASTGTSVREQFF
TRBJ1-5,NA,TRBV20-1,many,TGCAGTGCTAGAGATGCACCCGGGGTTAATCAGCCCCAGCATTTT,CSARDAPGVNQPQHF
TRBJ2-1,TRBD2,TRBV18,many,TGTGCCAGCTCGGACCTGATGGGCGGGGGGTACCCGAGGCACTACAATGAGCAGTTCTTC,CASSDLMGGGYPRHYNEQFF
TRBJ2-5,NA,TRBV27,many,TGTGCCAGCAGTGACCCAAAAGAGACCCAGTACTTC,CASSDPKETQYF
TRBJ2-3,NA,TRBV6-1,NA,TGTGCCAGCAGCCCCGCCCGGACAGATACGCAGTATTTT,CASSPARTDTQYF
TRBJ1-6,NA,TRBV28,many,TGTGCCAGCAGTTTAAATTTGCAGGGCCAGGAGATTAATTCACCCCTCCACTTT,CASSLNLQGQEINSPLHF
TRBJ2-5,NA,TRBV30,many,TGTGCCTGGAGGGGCTCGCGGGTGGAAGAGACCCAGTACTTC,CAWRGSRVEETQYF
TRBJ1-1,NA,TRBV20-1,many,TGCAGTGCTAGAGCAGGGGTGAACACTGAAGCTTTCTTT,CSARAGVNTEAFF
TRBJ2-7,TRBD1,TRBV27,many,TGTGCCAGCAGTTTATCAACCCCGGGACAGGTGCGCTCCTACGAGCAGTACTTC,CASSLSTPGQVRSYEQYF
TRBJ1-2,NA,TRBV9,many,TGTGCCAGCAGCGTAGCCGAAGGGGGGGCTAACTATGGCTACACCTTC,CASSVAEGGANYGYTF